This T cell receptor (beta chain) was retrieved from a study of Graves' ophthalmopathy and Graves' hyperthyroidism. Study outcomes and limitations: A classifier, a 13-signature model, separated ophthalmopathy from stable hyperthyroidism with roughly 86% sensitivity and roughly 80% specificity.

The table lists this clonotype with a count of one. What it binds is not known. CDR3 regions of TCR beta were amplified from RNA transcripts. Second-round multiplex PCR followed a first-round RT-PCR using HTBI primers. One entry per CDR3 protein results from TCRdb running MiXCR on the multiplex PCR reads. The sample has over a million distinct CDR3 sequences, less than 45% seen once. V was clipped by 4 bases and J by 4 bases; unmatched bases: 4. Germline V gene sequence: CDR1 SGHTA, CDR2 FQGNSA. This CDR3 has 16 residues. This receptor was identified in an adult man with Graves' hyperthyroidism. The rearrangement uses TRBV7-2 and TRBJ2-2, with 12 bases fitting TRBD2. Material for sequencing was peripheral blood or thyroid tissue (not recorded which). The chain's CDR3 is CASSWTSGTPTGELFF. The DNA of the CDR3 is TGTGCCAGCAGCTGGACTAGCGGGACCCCCACCGGGGAGCTGTTTTTT. Complete variable domain (other parts from reference TRBV7-2 and TRBJ2-2): GAGVSQSPSNKVTEKGKDVELRCDPISGHTALYWYRQSLGQGLEFLIYFQGNSAPDKSGLPSDRFSAERTGGSVSTLTIQRTQQEDSAVYLCASSWTSGTPTGELFFGEGSRLTVL.